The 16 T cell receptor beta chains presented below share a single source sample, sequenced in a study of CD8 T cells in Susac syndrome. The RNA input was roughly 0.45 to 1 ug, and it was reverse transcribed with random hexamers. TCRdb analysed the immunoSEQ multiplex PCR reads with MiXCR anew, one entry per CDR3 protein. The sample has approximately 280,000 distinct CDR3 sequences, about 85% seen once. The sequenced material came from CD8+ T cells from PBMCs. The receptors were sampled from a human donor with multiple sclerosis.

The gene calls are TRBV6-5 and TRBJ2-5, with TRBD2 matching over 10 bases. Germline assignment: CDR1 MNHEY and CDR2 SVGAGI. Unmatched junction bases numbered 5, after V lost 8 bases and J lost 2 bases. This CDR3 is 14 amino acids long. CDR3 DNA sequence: TGTGCCAGCTTTAGCGGGAGGTGGCAAGAGACCCAGTACTTC. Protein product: CASFSGRWQETQYF.

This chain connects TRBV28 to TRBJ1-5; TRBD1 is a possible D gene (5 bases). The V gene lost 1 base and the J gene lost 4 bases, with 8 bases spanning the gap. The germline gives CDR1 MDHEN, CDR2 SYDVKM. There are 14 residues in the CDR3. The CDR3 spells CASSLFPGNQPQHF. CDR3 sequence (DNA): TGTGCCAGCAGTTTATTCCCAGGGAATCAGCCCCAGCATTTT.

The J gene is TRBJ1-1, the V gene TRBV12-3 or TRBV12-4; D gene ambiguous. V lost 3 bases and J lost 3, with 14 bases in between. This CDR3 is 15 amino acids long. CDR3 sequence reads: CASSFFREVDTEAFF. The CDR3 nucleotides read TGTGCCAGCAGTTTTTTTAGGGAAGTGGACACTGAAGCTTTCTTT.

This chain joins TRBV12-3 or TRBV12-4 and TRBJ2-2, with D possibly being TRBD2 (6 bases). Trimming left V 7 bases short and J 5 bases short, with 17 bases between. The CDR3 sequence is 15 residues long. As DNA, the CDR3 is TGTGCCAGCACTGGGGGGATTAACCTTACCGGGGAGCTGTTTTTT. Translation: CASTGGINLTGELFF.

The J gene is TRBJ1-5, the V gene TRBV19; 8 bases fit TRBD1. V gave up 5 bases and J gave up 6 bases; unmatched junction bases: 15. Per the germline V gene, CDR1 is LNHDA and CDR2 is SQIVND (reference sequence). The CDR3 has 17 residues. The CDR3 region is CASSATDRGERFQPQHF. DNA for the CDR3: TGTGCCAGTAGTGCCACCGACAGGGGAGAACGATTTCAGCCCCAGCATTTT.

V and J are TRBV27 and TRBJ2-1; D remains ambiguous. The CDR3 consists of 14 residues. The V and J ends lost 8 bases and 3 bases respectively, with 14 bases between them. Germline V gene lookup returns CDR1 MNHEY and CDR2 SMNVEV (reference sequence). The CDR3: CASCFTGGYNEQFF. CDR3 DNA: TGTGCCAGCTGCTTTACGGGCGGCTACAATGAGCAGTTCTTC.

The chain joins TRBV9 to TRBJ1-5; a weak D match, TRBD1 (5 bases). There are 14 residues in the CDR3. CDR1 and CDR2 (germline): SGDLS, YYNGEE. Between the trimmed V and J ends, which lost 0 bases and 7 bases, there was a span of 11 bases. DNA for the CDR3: TGTGCCAGCAGCGTAGAACAGGCGGGCCAGCCCCAGCATTTT. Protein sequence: CASSVEQAGQPQHF.

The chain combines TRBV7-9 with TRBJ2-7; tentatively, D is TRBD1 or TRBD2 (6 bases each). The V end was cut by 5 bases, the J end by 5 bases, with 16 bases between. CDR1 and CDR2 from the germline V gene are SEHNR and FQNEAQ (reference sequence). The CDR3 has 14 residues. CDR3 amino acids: CASSLSKGEDEQYF. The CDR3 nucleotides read TGTGCCAGCAGCCTATCTAAGGGGGAGGACGAGCAGTACTTC.

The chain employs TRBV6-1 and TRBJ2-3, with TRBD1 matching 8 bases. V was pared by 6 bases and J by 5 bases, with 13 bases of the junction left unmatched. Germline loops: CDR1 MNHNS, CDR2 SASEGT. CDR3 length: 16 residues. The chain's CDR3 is CASSPGARGHGDTQYF. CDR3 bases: TGTGCCAGCAGCCCTGGAGCCAGGGGGCATGGAGATACGCAGTATTTT.

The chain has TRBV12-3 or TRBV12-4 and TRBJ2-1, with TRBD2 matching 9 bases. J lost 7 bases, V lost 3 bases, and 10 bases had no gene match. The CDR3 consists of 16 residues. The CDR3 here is CASSFRGLAGKNEQFF. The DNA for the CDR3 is TGTGCCAGCAGTTTTAGGGGCCTAGCGGGAAAGAATGAGCAGTTCTTC.

CDR3 sequence (DNA): TGCAGCGTTGAAGAAAGGTCGGACAGTGGTGCAAGTGAGCAGTTCTTC. As protein: CSVEERSDSGASEQFF. This chain connects TRBV29-1 to TRBJ2-1; possible D gene TRBD1, 6 bases. V lost 0 bases to trimming and J lost 9 bases, with 21 bases between them. This CDR3 region has 16 residues. CDR1 SQVTM and CDR2 ANQGSEA come from the germline V gene.

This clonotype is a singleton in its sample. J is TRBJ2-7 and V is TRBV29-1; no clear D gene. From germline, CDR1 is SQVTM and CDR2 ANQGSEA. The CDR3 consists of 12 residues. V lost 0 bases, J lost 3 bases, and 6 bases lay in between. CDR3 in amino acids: CSVEDVVYEQYF. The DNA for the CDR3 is TGCAGCGTTGAAGATGTCGTCTACGAGCAGTACTTC.

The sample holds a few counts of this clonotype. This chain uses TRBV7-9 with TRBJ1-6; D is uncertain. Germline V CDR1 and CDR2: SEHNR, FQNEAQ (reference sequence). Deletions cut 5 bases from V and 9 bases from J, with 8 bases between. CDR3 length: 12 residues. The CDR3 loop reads CASSLGSSPLHF. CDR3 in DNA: TGTGCCAGCAGCCTAGGGAGTTCACCCCTCCACTTT.

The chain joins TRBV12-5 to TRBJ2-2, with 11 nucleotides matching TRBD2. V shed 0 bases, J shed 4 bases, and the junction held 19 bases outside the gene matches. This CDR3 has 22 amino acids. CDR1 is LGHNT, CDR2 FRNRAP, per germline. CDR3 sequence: CASGLVQGYSGRAGSGTGELFF. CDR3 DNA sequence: TGTGCTAGTGGTTTGGTACAGGGCTATAGCGGGAGGGCCGGTTCGGGCACCGGGGAGCTGTTTTTT.

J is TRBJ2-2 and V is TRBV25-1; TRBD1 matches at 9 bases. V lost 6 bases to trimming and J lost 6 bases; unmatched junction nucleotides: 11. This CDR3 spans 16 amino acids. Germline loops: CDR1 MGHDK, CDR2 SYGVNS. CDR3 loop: CASSWGGTGRSGELFF. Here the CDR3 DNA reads TGTGCCAGCAGCTGGGGTGGGACAGGGCGATCCGGGGAGCTGTTTTTT.

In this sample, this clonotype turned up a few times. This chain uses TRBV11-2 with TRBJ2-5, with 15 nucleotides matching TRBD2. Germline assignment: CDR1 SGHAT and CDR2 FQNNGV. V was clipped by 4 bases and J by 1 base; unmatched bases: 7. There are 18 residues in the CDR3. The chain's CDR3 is CASSSGTSGRPIQETQYF. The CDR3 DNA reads TGTGCCAGCAGCTCTGGGACTAGCGGGAGGCCGATCCAAGAGACCCAGTACTTC. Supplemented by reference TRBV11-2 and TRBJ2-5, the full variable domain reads EAGVAQSPRYKIIEKRQSVAFWCNPISGHATLYWYQQILGQGPKLLIQFQNNGVVDDSQLPKDRFSAERLKGVDSTLKIQPAKLEDSAVYLCASSSGTSGRPIQETQYFGPGTRLLVL.